The sequence of this TCR beta chain was determined in a study of radiotherapy plus CTLA-4 blockade in lung cancer (dated by TCRdb to the late 2010s). A note on the overall study: Objective responses occurred in 18% of enrolled patients, and under 40% achieved disease control.

Worth noting for this clone: This clone's antigen is unknown. No base quality values were provided; no much bigger clone lies one nucleotide off.

The germline V gene specifies MDHEN as CDR1 and SYDVKM as CDR2. CDR3 length: 15 amino acids, cysteine to phenylalanine. The sequence is cut down to CDR3 DNA, 45 bases in frame from base 1. The germline V and J ends show losses of 5 bases and 7 bases respectively, and no gene match explains 11 bases of the junction. The study tested focal radiation therapy combined with CTLA-4 blockade (ipilimumab) in patients with chemo-refractory metastatic non-small-cell lung cancer. Summary of the overall study and its limitations: After treatment with radiotherapy and ipilimumab, TCR clones that originated in tumors expanded in peripheral blood. The strongest predictors of response, as reported, were early dynamic changes in blood T cell clones along with a rise in serum interferon-beta after radiation.

Receptor libraries were prepared by the immunoSEQ multiplex PCR assay. TCRdb took this table from immuneACCESS and kept in-frame rearrangements with V and J called. Such tables lack part of the clones; where checked against another copy, unresolved V genes explain under half of the gap, and the rest is unexplained. The sample table shows tens of thousands of clones, and about four fifths are seen once. Over 0.75% of the sample is held by the ten biggest clonotypes. This specimen consisted of peripheral blood, obtained from a patient treated with radiotherapy plus ipilimumab. This clonotype was obtained from a human donor with non-small cell lung cancer who had stable disease on radiotherapy plus ipilimumab. The chain was built from TRBV28 and TRBJ1-1, with 9 middle bases fitting TRBD1. The nucleotide sequence is TGTGCCAGCAGTCCCGAGGGACAGGGAAGGGTTGAAGCTTTCTTT. This sequence encodes CASSPEGQGRVEAFF.